This T cell receptor beta chain was found in a study of monozygotic twins with cystic fibrosis. The method was immunoSEQ multiplex PCR; TCRdb's version includes in-frame clones alone and lacks a portion of them. The data hold about 22,000 clones, with about 97% observed a single time. V lost 2 bases and J lost 7; bases outside the gene matches: 14. Germline lookup yields CDR1 SGHDT and CDR2 YYEEEE. There are 16 residues in the CDR3. Study-level points and caveats: The repertoire was suggested to be naive-dominated, clonality median about 0.0094.

Turning to this clone: What it recognizes is unknown.

Material: blood. J is TRBJ2-7 and V is TRBV5-6; 8 bases line up with TRBD2. This TCR was sampled from a girl aged 10-17 years with cystic fibrosis. In nucleotides, the CDR3 is TGTGCCAGCAGCTTATCAGCCCCGGGACTAGGGGGTGAGCAGTACTTC. This sequence encodes CASSLSAPGLGGEQYF.